The TCR beta chain described here comes from a study of cytomegalovirus exposure and HLA in healthy donors. General study points: Clusters of TCRs from the first cohort tended to co-occur in the approximately 120 validation repertoires (as a later analysis found). It was confirmed in vitro that three of the CMV-associated chains were specific for CMV antigens. Accounts indicate the classifier identified cytomegalovirus status with strong specificity and sensitivity. Cytomegalovirus association was assigned to over 150 TCR beta chains.

Libraries were prepared by immunoSEQ multiplex PCR; TCRdb keeps only in-frame clonotypes and omits some of them. The table records some 140,000 clones, roughly 86% of them present only once. CDR1 is SGHDT and CDR2 is YYEEEE in the germline V gene. Deletions cut 2 bases from V and 0 bases from J, with 9 bases between. The CDR3 extends over 15 amino acids. Notes on this clone: Its matching antigen is unknown.

This sequence originates from a woman aged 30 to 39 in good health and CMV-seronegative. The rearrangement links TRBV5-6 to TRBJ1-3; the D is unclear. The sequenced material came from PBMCs. CDR3 region: CASSFLATSGNTIYF. CDR3 sequence (DNA): TGTGCCAGCAGCTTCTTAGCCACCTCTGGAAACACCATATATTTT.